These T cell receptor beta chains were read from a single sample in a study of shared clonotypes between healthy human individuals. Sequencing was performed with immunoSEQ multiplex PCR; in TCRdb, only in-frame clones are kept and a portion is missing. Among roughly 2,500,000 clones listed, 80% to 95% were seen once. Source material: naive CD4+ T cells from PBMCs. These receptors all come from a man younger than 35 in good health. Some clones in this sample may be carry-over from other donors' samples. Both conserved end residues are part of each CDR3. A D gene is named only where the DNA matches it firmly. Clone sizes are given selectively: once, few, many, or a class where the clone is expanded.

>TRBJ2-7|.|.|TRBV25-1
TGTGCCAGCAGTGAATCGCGATTCAGCTACGAGCAGTACTTC
CASSESRFSYEQYF
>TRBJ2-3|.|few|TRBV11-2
TGTGCCAGCAGCTTAGAAGGCACAGATACGCAGTATTTT
CASSLEGTDTQYF
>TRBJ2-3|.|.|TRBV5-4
TGTGCCAGCATCCAAAGGGGGGGCCGCACAGATACGCAGTATTTT
CASIQRGGRTDTQYF
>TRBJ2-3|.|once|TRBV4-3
TGCGCCAGCAGCCAAGAGGTTGGGGCGGGCTCTAGCACAGATACGCAGTATTTT
CASSQEVGAGSSTDTQYF
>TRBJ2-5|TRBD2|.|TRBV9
TGTGCCAGCAGCGCGGGACTAGCGGGAGGTTGGGGAGAGACCCAGTACTTC
CASSAGLAGGWGETQYF
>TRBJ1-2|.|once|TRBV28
TGTGCCAGCGGCGGGCGATATGGCTACACCTTC
CASGGRYGYTF
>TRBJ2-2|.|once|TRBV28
TGTGCCAGCAGGCAAAACACCGGGGAGCTGTTTTTT
CASRQNTGELFF
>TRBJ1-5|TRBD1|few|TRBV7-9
TGTGCCAGCAGCGACAGGGATAATCAGCCCCAGCATTTT
CASSDRDNQPQHF
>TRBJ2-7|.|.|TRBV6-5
TGTGCCAGCACGCGGGGTGGTCCACCCTCCTACGAGCAGTACTTC
CASTRGGPPSYEQYF
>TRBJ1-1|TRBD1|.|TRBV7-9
TGTGCCAGCAGCGTATCGACAGGGAGCACTGAAGCTTTCTTT
CASSVSTGSTEAFF
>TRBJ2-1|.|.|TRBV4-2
TGTGCCAGCAGCCCCACCGTTTGGGAAGGTGAGCAGTTCTTC
CASSPTVWEGEQFF
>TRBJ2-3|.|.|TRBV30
TGTGCCTGGAGTGTATCGGTGGGAGTGGGCACAGATACGCAGTATTTT
CAWSVSVGVGTDTQYF
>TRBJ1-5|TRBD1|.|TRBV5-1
TGCGCCAGCAGCTTCAACAGGGGCCAGCCCCAGCATTTT
CASSFNRGQPQHF
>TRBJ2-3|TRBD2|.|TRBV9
TGTGCCAGCAGCGTAGGCAGCGGGGCCACAGATACGCAGTATTTT
CASSVGSGATDTQYF
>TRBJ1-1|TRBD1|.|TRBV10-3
TGTGCCATCAGCAAGACAGGGGGCACTGAAGCTTTCTTT
CAISKTGGTEAFF
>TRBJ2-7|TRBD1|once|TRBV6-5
TGTGCCAGCAGTTTGGACAGGGGTCGCGAGCAGTACTTC
CASSLDRGREQYF
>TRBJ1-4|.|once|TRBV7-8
TGTGCCAGCAGCCCGAACAGGGCAACTAATGAAAAACTGTTTTTT
CASSPNRATNEKLFF
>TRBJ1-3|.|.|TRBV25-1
TGTGCCAGCAGCCTACCTGGGTTTGGAAACACCATATATTTT
CASSLPGFGNTIYF
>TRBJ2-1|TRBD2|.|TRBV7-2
TGTGCCAGCGGGATGCTAGCGGGAGCGGCCTACAATGAGCAGTTCTTC
CASGMLAGAAYNEQFF
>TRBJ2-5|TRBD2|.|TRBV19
TGTGCCAGTAGTCCCCCTGCGGGGGAAAAAGAGACCCAGTACTTC
CASSPPAGEKETQYF
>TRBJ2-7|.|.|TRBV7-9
TGTGCCAGCAGCTTTAAGGTCTCCTACGAGCAGTACTTC
CASSFKVSYEQYF
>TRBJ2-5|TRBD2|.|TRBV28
TGTGCCAGCAGTTCAGGCGGGAGAGAGACCCAGTACTTC
CASSSGGRETQYF
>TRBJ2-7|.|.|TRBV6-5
TGTGCCAGCAGTTACTCGGGCGGAAAGGGCTACGAGCAGTACTTC
CASSYSGGKGYEQYF
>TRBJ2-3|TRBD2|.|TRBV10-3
TGTGCCATCAGTGAGACTAGCGGGCGGGCGGATACGCAGTATTTT
CAISETSGRADTQYF
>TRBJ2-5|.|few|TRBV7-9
TGTGCCAGCAGCCCCGGTTCCGAGACCCAGTACTTC
CASSPGSETQYF
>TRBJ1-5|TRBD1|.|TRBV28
TGTGCCAGCAGTTTATTGGGGACAGTTAGCAATCAGCCCCAGCATTTT
CASSLLGTVSNQPQHF
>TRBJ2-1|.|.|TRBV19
TGTGCCAGTAGGAAAACAGGGAGCCTCTACAATGAGCAGTTCTTC
CASRKTGSLYNEQFF
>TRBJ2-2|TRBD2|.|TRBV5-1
TGCGCCAGCAGCCCGGGAGGGAGGGCCGGGGAGCTGTTTTTT
CASSPGGRAGELFF